One and the same sample provided the 25 T cell receptor beta chains below, sequenced in a study of beta chain features in type 1 diabetes. Study-wide results and caveats: Significant though moderate, a shortening of TCRB CDR3s appeared in all four CD4+ subsets of Type 1 diabetes patients.

The antigens of these receptors remain unknown. The investigators reverse transcribed all of the isolated RNA, so they sequenced expressed TCRB transcripts. Assay used: immunoSEQ multiplex PCR; TCRdb lists only in-frame clones, some missing. Among 150,000 to 200,000 clones listed, approximately 9.1% were seen once. The sample consisted of central memory CD4+ T cells from blood. The receptors were gathered from a woman in her 30s with type 1 diabetes.

This clone came up a few times. The chain employs TRBV11-2 and TRBJ2-3; 7 nucleotides match TRBD1. The germline CDR1 and CDR2 sequences are SGHAT and FQNNGV. This CDR3 contains 16 residues. V lost 4 bases, J lost 2 bases, and 9 bases stayed unmatched. This CDR3 reads CASSWKQGPPTDTQYF. The CDR3 DNA sequence: TGTGCCAGCAGCTGGAAACAGGGGCCACCCACAGATACGCAGTATTTT. Together with reference TRBV11-2 and TRBJ2-3, the CDR3 gives the full variable domain: EAGVAQSPRYKIIEKRQSVAFWCNPISGHATLYWYQQILGQGPKLLIQFQNNGVVDDSQLPKDRFSAERLKGVDSTLKIQPAKLEDSAVYLCASSWKQGPPTDTQYFGPGTRLTVL.

This sequence joins TRBV5-1 and TRBJ2-3; a possible D gene is TRBD1 (6 bases). This CDR3 contains 14 residues. Deletions cut 5 bases from V and 0 bases from J, with 10 bases between. Germline V CDR1 and CDR2: SGHRS, YFSETQ. Written as DNA, the CDR3 is TGCGCCAGCAGATCCGGACAGAGCACAGATACGCAGTATTTT. As protein: CASRSGQSTDTQYF.

This clone turned up a few times. The chain couples TRBV18 to TRBJ2-1, with 8 bases identical to TRBD2. The CDR3 consists of 14 residues. V was pared by 6 bases and J by 8 bases, with 9 bases of the junction left unmatched. Germline lookup yields CDR1 KGHSH and CDR2 LQKENI. The CDR3: CASSPSPGGDEQFF. In DNA form, the CDR3 reads TGTGCCAGCTCCCCGAGTCCGGGGGGGGATGAGCAGTTCTTC. The variable domain in full, completed from reference TRBV18 and TRBJ2-1, reads NAGVMQNPRHLVRRRGQEARLRCSPMKGHSHVYWYRQLPEEGLKFMVYLQKENIIDESGMPKERFSAEFPKEGPSILRIQQVVRGDSAAYFCASSPSPGGDEQFFGPGTRLTVL.

This clone has only a few counts. The chain employs TRBV7-2 and TRBJ2-6; possible D gene TRBD2, 5 bases. The CDR3 is 16 amino acids. The germline V gene has CDR1 SGHTA and CDR2 FQGNSA. V was shortened by 5 bases and J by 0 bases, with 11 bases between the two germline ends. CDR3 in DNA: TGTGCCAGCAGCCAAGTGGGGAGCTCTGGGGCCAACGTCCTGACTTTC. This gives the protein CASSQVGSSGANVLTF.

This clone has just one count. The J gene is TRBJ1-2, the V gene TRBV7-8, with 10 bases matching TRBD1. Germline V gene data show CDR1 as SGHVS and CDR2 as FQNEAQ. The CDR3 consists of 12 residues. The V gene end was trimmed by 5 bases and the J gene end by 13 bases; junction bases not matched to a gene: 7. CDR3 amino acids: CASSHSDRGITF. DNA for the CDR3: TGTGCCAGCAGCCACTCGGACAGGGGGATCACCTTC. Looking up the rest from reference TRBV7-8 and TRBJ1-2 gives the full variable domain: GAGVSQSPRYKVAKRGQDVALRCDPISGHVSLFWYQQALGQGPEFLTYFQNEAQLDKSGLPSDRFFAERPEGSVSTLKIQRTQQEDSAVYLCASSHSDRGITFGSGTRLTVV.

This clone has only a few counts. V is TRBV14 and J is TRBJ2-1; 10 nucleotides agree with TRBD2. Germline CDR1 SGHDN, CDR2 FVKESK. This CDR3 region has 17 residues. The ends lost 4 bases at V and 0 bases at J; junction bases unmatched: 6. This CDR3 reads CASSRKSGRDSYNEQFF. As DNA, the CDR3 is TGTGCCAGCAGCCGGAAGAGCGGGAGGGACTCCTACAATGAGCAGTTCTTC.

The chain uses TRBV30 and TRBJ1-2, with TRBD1 matching 8 bases. Unmatched junction bases numbered 5, after V lost 1 base and J lost 7 bases. Germline V gives CDR1 GTSNPN, CDR2 SVGIG (reference sequence). This CDR3 region has 13 residues. CDR3 in amino acids: CAWSGGTGTGYTF. CDR3 bases: TGTGCCTGGAGTGGAGGGACAGGTACTGGCTACACCTTC.

This rearrangement joins TRBV18 to TRBJ2-3; 7 bases match TRBD2. This CDR3 has 14 residues. Germline V gives CDR1 KGHSH, CDR2 LQKENI. The trim removed 6 bases at V and 4 bases at J, leaving 7 bases unmatched. Here the CDR3 DNA reads TGTGCCAGCTCCCCTAGCGGTACGGCAGATACGCAGTATTTT. It translates to CASSPSGTADTQYF. Variable domain in full (rest from reference TRBV18 and TRBJ2-3): NAGVMQNPRHLVRRRGQEARLRCSPMKGHSHVYWYRQLPEEGLKFMVYLQKENIIDESGMPKERFSAEFPKEGPSILRIQQVVRGDSAAYFCASSPSGTADTQYFGPGTRLTVL.

This CDR3 is CASSRLAGGTDTQYF. In nucleotides, the CDR3 is TGTGCCAGCAGCCGACTCGCGGGGGGCACAGATACGCAGTATTTT. V usage is TRBV27 and J usage is TRBJ2-3, with 7 bases aligning to TRBD2. The V gene end was trimmed by 6 bases and the J gene end by 1 base; junction bases not matched to a gene: 7. Germline values: CDR1 MNHEY, CDR2 SMNVEV (reference sequence). CDR3 size: 15 residues.

This chain connects TRBV18 to TRBJ1-1, with D unresolved. Germline values: CDR1 KGHSH, CDR2 LQKENI. The CDR3 extends over 15 amino acids. V gave up 3 bases and J gave up 3 bases, with 14 bases separating them. DNA of the CDR3: TGTGCCAGCTCACCCCCGGAGGGCGCGGACACTGAAGCTTTCTTT. Translating gives CASSPPEGADTEAFF.

The chain combines TRBV19 with TRBJ1-1; a possible D gene is TRBD1 (5 bases). With 7 bases removed from V and 3 bases from J, the gap between germline ends came to 12 bases. The germline V gene has CDR1 LNHDA and CDR2 SQIVND (reference sequence). This CDR3 is built from 13 residues. This chain's CDR3 is CASNAWGDTEAFF. The CDR3 DNA reads TGTGCCAGTAACGCTTGGGGGGACACTGAAGCTTTCTTT.

The chain joins TRBV7-2 to TRBJ2-1; D not resolved. V was trimmed by 5 bases and J by 1 base, leaving 6 bases between them. This CDR3 has 13 amino acids. Germline V gene lookup returns CDR1 SGHTA and CDR2 FQGNSA. The CDR3 loop reads CASSPQSYNEQFF. CDR3 nucleotide sequence: TGTGCCAGCAGCCCTCAGTCCTACAATGAGCAGTTCTTC.

This clone was observed many times. The chain has TRBV4-2 and TRBJ2-1, with TRBD2 matching over 14 bases. Germline assignment: CDR1 LGHNA and CDR2 YNFKEQ. With 3 bases clipped from V and 7 bases from J, the junction kept 5 bases outside the gene matches. This CDR3 comprises 16 residues. CDR3 protein: CASSQTTSGRANEQFF. CDR3 in DNA: TGTGCCAGCAGCCAGACGACTAGCGGGAGGGCAAATGAGCAGTTCTTC.

In its sample, this clone was seen a few times. V usage is TRBV7-9 and J usage is TRBJ1-5, with unresolved D. Trimming removed 6 bases at V and 0 bases at J, with 6 bases between. The CDR3 loop spans 13 amino acids. CDR1 SEHNR and CDR2 FQNEAQ come from the germline V gene (reference sequence). As DNA, the CDR3 is TGTGCCAGCAGTTCCCGTAGCAATCAGCCCCAGCATTTT. Translated: CASSSRSNQPQHF.

The chain employs TRBV30 and TRBJ1-2; the D gene is possibly TRBD1 (5 bases). CDR1 is GTSNPN and CDR2 is SVGIG in the germline V gene (reference sequence). Trimming pared 5 bases from V and 1 base from J, leaving 5 bases between. The CDR3 consists of 11 residues. The CDR3 DNA reads TGTGCCTGGGACAGTAACTATGGCTACACCTTC. Encoded protein: CAWDSNYGYTF.

There are a few counts of this clone. V gene TRBV20-1 combines with J gene TRBJ2-7; D is undetermined. Germline V gene data show CDR1 as DFQATT and CDR2 as SNEGSKA (reference sequence). V lost 6 bases and J 3 bases, leaving 9 bases between the germline ends. The CDR3 runs 11 residues. For the CDR3, the DNA is TGCAGTGCCGTGGGCAACTACGAGCAGTACTTC. Translating gives CSAVGNYEQYF.

V is TRBV6-5 and J is TRBJ2-5; 8 bases map to TRBD2. The CDR3 spans 14 residues. Germline V gene sequence: CDR1 MNHEY, CDR2 SVGAGI. Trimming at V came to 2 bases and at J to 3 bases, leaving 2 bases not matched to a gene. CDR3 sequence reads: CASSYAGGEETQYF. The DNA for the CDR3 is TGTGCCAGCAGTTACGCGGGAGGAGAAGAGACCCAGTACTTC.

The sample holds a few counts of this clone. The chain uses TRBV18 and TRBJ1-1; D unclear. Trimming took off 5 bases at V and 1 base at J, with 11 bases between the two ends. The CDR3 sequence is 14 residues long. CDR1 is KGHSH, CDR2 LQKENI, per germline. CDR3 region: CASSGGISNTEAFF. Written as DNA, the CDR3 is TGTGCCAGCTCAGGAGGGATATCGAACACTGAAGCTTTCTTT.

The chain joins TRBV11-2 to TRBJ1-1, with TRBD1 as a possible D gene (5 bases). Germline V CDR1 and CDR2: SGHAT, FQNNGV. CDR3 size: 13 residues. V dropped 5 bases and J dropped 5 bases, with 12 bases sitting between them. DNA of the CDR3: TGTGCCAGCAGCACTTTGAAGGGGACTGAAGCTTTCTTT. Translating gives CASSTLKGTEAFF.

In this sample, this clone turned up a few times. V is TRBV29-1 and J is TRBJ2-1; TRBD2 matches 14 bases. The CDR3 spans 14 residues. Unmatched junction bases numbered 7, after V lost 6 bases and J lost 9 bases. CDR1 is SQVTM and CDR2 is ANQGSEA in the germline V gene. In nucleotides, the CDR3 is TGCAGCGTCCGGGGACTAGCGGGAGATGGTGAGCAGTTCTTC. This codes for CSVRGLAGDGEQFF.

The gene calls are TRBV27 and TRBJ2-2, with a possible D match to TRBD2 (6 bases). The CDR3 spans 15 residues. V was trimmed by 3 bases and J by 5 bases, leaving 13 bases between them. The germline gives CDR1 MNHEY, CDR2 SMNVEV (reference sequence). The CDR3 spells CASSFSGVWTGELFF. Written as DNA, the CDR3 is TGTGCCAGCAGTTTTTCGGGGGTTTGGACCGGGGAGCTGTTTTTT.

The CDR3 loop reads CASSLVPSGGGEQFF. The DNA of the CDR3 is TGTGCCAGCAGCTTAGTTCCTAGCGGTGGCGGCGAGCAGTTCTTC. V is TRBV11-3 and J is TRBJ2-1, with 7 bases aligning to TRBD2. Germline V gene lookup returns CDR1 SGHNT and CDR2 YENEEA. After removal of 1 base from V and 10 bases from J, the junction contained 10 bases not matched to a gene. This CDR3 is built from 15 residues.

This clone was found a few times. The chain has TRBV7-3 and TRBJ1-1; possible D gene TRBD1, 5 bases. Germline V lookup: CDR1 SGHTA, CDR2 FQGTGA. V dropped 2 bases and J dropped 2 bases, with 6 bases sitting between them. This CDR3 is built from 13 residues. This CDR3 is CASSLDSNTEAFF. As DNA, the CDR3 is TGTGCCAGCAGCTTAGACAGCAACACTGAAGCTTTCTTT.

This clone came up a few times. The chain joins TRBV28 to TRBJ2-1; 9 bases are a match to TRBD2. The germline CDR1 and CDR2 sequences are MDHEN and SYDVKM. There are 17 residues in the CDR3. The junction had 9 bases not matched to a gene; V was cut back by 2 bases and J by 4 bases. CDR3 DNA: TGTGCCAGCAGTTTAGAGGCGGCGGGAGGGCAATACAATGAGCAGTTCTTC. It translates to CASSLEAAGGQYNEQFF.

The chain uses TRBV5-1 and TRBJ2-1, with 12 bases aligning to TRBD1. The trim removed 0 bases at V and 9 bases at J, leaving 7 bases unmatched. Germline assignment: CDR1 SGHRS and CDR2 YFSETQ. CDR3 size: 16 residues. The CDR3 DNA sequence: TGCGCCAGCAGCTTGGCGGGGGGACAGGGGGCCCGTGAGCAGTTCTTC. Amino acids: CASSLAGGQGAREQFF.